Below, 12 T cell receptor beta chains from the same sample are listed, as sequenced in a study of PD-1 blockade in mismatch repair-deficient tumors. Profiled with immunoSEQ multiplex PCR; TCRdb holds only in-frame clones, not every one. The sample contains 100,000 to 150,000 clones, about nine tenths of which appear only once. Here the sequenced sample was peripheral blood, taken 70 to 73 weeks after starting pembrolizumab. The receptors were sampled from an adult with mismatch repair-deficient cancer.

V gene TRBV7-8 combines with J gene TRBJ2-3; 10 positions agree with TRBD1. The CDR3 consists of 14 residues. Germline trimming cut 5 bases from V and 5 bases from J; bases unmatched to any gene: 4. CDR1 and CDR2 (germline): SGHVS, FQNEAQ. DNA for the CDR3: TGTGCCAGCAGCGCCCGGACAGGGGGAGATACGCAGTATTTT. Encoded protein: CASSARTGGDTQYF.

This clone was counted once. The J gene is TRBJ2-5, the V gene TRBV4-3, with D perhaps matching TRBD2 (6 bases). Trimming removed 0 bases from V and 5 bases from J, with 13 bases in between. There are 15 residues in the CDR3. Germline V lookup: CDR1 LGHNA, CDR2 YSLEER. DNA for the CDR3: TGCGCCAGCAGCCAAGAGTACGGGACTTTGGAGACCCAGTACTTC. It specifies CASSQEYGTLETQYF.

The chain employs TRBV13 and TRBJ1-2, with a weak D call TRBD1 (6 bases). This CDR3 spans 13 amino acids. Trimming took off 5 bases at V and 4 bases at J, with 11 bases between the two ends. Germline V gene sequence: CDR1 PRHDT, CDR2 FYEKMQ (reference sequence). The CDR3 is CASSEGRGYGYTF. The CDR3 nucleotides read TGTGCCAGCAGCGAAGGCAGGGGCTATGGCTACACCTTC. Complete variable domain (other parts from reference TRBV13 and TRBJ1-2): AAGVIQSPRHLIKEKRETATLKCYPIPRHDTVYWYQQGPGQDPQFLISFYEKMQSDKGSIPDRFSAQQFSDYHSELNMSSLELGDSALYFCASSEGRGYGYTFGSGTRLTVV.

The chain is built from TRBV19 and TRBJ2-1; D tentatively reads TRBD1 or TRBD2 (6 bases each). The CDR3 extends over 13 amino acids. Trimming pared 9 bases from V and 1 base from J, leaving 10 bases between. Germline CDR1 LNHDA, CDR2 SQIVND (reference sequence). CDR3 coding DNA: TGTGCCAGCGAGGGGGGTTCCTACAATGAGCAGTTCTTC. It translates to CASEGGSYNEQFF.

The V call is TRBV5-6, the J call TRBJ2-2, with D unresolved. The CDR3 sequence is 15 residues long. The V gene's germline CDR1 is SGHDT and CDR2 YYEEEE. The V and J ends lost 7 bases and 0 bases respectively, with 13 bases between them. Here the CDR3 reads CASCPWRSNTGELFF. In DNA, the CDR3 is TGTGCCAGCTGCCCCTGGCGCTCGAACACCGGGGAGCTGTTTTTT. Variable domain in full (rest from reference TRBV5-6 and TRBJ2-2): DAGVTQSPTHLIKTRGQQVTLRCSPKSGHDTVSWYQQALGQGPQFIFQYYEEEERQRGNFPDRFSGHQFPNYSSELNVNALLLGDSALYLCASCPWRSNTGELFFGEGSRLTVL.

Written as DNA, the CDR3 is TGTGCCTGGAGTCCAACCAGTTACCCAACTAATGAAAAACTGTTTTTT. It translates to CAWSPTSYPTNEKLFF. The chain employs TRBV30 and TRBJ1-4; D gene ambiguous. Per germline, CDR1 GTSNPN and CDR2 SVGIG (reference sequence). The CDR3 is made up of 16 amino acids. Trimming left V 2 bases short and J 0 bases short, with 13 bases between.

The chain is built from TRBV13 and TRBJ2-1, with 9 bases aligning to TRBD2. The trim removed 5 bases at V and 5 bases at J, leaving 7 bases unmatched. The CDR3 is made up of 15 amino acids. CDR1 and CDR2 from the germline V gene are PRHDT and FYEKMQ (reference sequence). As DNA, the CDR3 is TGTGCCAGCAGCCCGTACCCTAGCGGGAACAATGAGCAGTTCTTC. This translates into CASSPYPSGNNEQFF.

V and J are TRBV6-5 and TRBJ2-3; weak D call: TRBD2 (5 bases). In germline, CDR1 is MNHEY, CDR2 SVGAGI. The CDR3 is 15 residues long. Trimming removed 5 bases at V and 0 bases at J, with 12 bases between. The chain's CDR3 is CASSTNGESTDTQYF. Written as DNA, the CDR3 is TGTGCCAGCAGTACTAACGGGGAAAGCACAGATACGCAGTATTTT.

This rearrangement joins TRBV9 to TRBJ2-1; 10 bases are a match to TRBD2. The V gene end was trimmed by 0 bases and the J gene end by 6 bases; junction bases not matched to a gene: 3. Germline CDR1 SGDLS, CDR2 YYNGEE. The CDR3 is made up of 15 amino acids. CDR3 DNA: TGTGCCAGCAGCGTAGCCAGCGGGAGGGGCAATGAGCAGTTCTTC. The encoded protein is CASSVASGRGNEQFF. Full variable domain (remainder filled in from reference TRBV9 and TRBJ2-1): DSGVTQTPKHLITATGQRVTLRCSPRSGDLSVYWYQQSLDQGLQFLIQYYNGEERAKGNILERFSAQQFPDLHSELNLSSLELGDSALYFCASSVASGRGNEQFFGPGTRLTVL.

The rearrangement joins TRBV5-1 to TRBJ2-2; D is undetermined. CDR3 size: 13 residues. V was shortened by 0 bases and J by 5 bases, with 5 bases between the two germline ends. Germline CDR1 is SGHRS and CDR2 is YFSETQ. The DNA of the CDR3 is TGCGCCAGCAGCTTGGAACTAACCGGGGAGCTGTTTTTT. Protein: CASSLELTGELFF.

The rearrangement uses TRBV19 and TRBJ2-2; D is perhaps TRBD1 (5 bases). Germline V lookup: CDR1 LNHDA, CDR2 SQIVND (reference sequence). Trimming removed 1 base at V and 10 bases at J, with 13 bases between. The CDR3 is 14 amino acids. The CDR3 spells CASSIVPLGVELFF. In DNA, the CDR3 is TGTGCCAGTAGTATAGTCCCCTTAGGGGTGGAGCTGTTTTTT.

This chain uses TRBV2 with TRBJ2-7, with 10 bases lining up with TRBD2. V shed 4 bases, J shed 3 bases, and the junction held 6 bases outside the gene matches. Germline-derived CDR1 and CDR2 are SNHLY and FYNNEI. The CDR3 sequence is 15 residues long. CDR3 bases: TGTGCCAGCAGTGCTTGGACTAGCGGAGACTACGAGCAGTACTTC. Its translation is CASSAWTSGDYEQYF.